This TCR beta chain was recovered during a study of spatial heterogeneity in lung cancer. The CDR3 sequence is 13 residues long. Germline CDR1 and CDR2: SEHNR and FQNEAQ (reference sequence). The ends were cut back, 3 bases at V and 4 bases at J, with 9 bases in the middle. The time point is: sample taken at primary tumor resection. TCRdb reprocessed the 5' RACE reads with MiXCR, giving one entry per CDR3 protein. Of around 100,000 distinct CDR3 sequences in the sample, 4.4% were seen once. This clonotype was seen a handful of times. Its target is not known. Study conclusions and caveats: Mutation counts in tumors were tracked by counts of expanded intratumoral alpha and beta TCRs.

The chain combines TRBV7-9 with TRBJ1-2; D gene ambiguous. Sequencing was performed on lung tumor tissue, taken at surgery. The sequence was obtained from a male donor with early-stage non-small cell lung cancer. The CDR3 loop is CASSFESLYGYTF. The CDR3 coding sequence is TGTGCCAGCAGCTTTGAATCGCTCTATGGCTACACCTTC.